This T cell receptor (beta chain) emerged from a study of OX40 agonist ivuxolimab in advanced cancers. Study-wide context: Enrollees could have had prior anti-PD-1, anti-PD-L1 or anti-CTLA-4 therapy, which about 40% had received.

V was cut by 2 bases and J by 1 base, with 11 bases left in between. This CDR3 contains 14 residues. Germline V gene data show CDR1 as GTSNPN and CDR2 as SVGIG (reference sequence). This clone has just a few counts. Its antigen is currently unknown. Drawing of blood for sampling happened at baseline, at cycle 4 day 1, and at cycle 7 day 1. Profiling relied on immunoSEQ multiplex PCR, and the TCRdb table lists in-frame clones only, not all of them. The data hold about 72,000 clones, with over 75% observed a single time. Points from the study as a whole: The authors also found low normalized T-cell clonal expansion in some nonresponders. CD8+ T cells were the subset that, on average, had more expanded clones than CD4+.

This TCR was sampled from an adult with an advanced solid tumor such as melanoma, head and neck, liver or kidney cancer. The chain links TRBV30 to TRBJ1-1, with a possible D match to TRBD1 (5 bases). The sample was CD4+ or CD8+ T cells sorted from blood, taken in a trial of the OX40 agonist ivuxolimab. CDR3 sequence reads: CAWSNQGANTEAFF. The CDR3 DNA reads TGTGCCTGGAGTAACCAGGGAGCGAACACTGAAGCTTTCTTT.